These 11 T cell receptor beta chains were all obtained from the same sample, sequenced in a study of shared clonotypes between healthy human individuals. The table came from immunoSEQ multiplex PCR; TCRdb's copy has only in-frame clones and leaves some out. The top ten hold about 0.38% of the sample, which has 2 million to 3 million clones, roughly 93% seen once. The sequenced material came from naive CD4+ T cells from PBMCs. As for subset: CD45RA+ positively selected. The source of these receptors is a young man in good health. Some clones in this sample may be carry-over from other donors' samples.

This rearrangement joins TRBV11-3 to TRBJ2-1, with D possibly matching TRBD2 (6 bases). The CDR3 length is 16 residues. V was shortened by 3 bases and J by 0 bases, with 12 bases between the two germline ends. Per the germline V gene, CDR1 is SGHNT and CDR2 is YENEEA. The CDR3 nucleotides read TGTGCCAGCAGCTTGGGCGGGGTCCCCTCCTACAATGAGCAGTTCTTC. Translated, it gives CASSLGGVPSYNEQFF.

This chain links TRBV21-1 with TRBJ2-1; TRBD1, the D gene given by the table, was not confirmed from the DNA. TRBV21-1 is flagged as a pseudogene. There are 11 residues in the CDR3. The CDR3 is CASSKGHEQFF. CDR3 in DNA: TGTGCCAGCAGCAAGGGGCATGAGCAGTTCTTC.

This sequence joins TRBV6-5 and TRBJ1-2; D unresolved. V gave up 4 bases and J gave up 7 bases, with 10 bases separating them. The CDR3 sequence is 12 residues long. Germline V gene data show CDR1 as MNHEY and CDR2 as SVGAGI. CDR3 bases: TGTGCCAGCAGTTCGCCCCCGGGTGGCTACACCTTC. Translated, it gives CASSSPPGGYTF.

V and J are TRBV5-1 and TRBJ2-5; the match to TRBD2 covers 13 bases. Germline values: CDR1 SGHRS, CDR2 YFSETQ. J lost 1 base, V lost 3 bases, and 6 bases had no gene match. The CDR3 is made up of 17 amino acids. CDR3 nucleotide sequence: TGCGCCAGCAGCTCCGGACTAGCGGGAGTACTCCAAGAGACCCAGTACTTC. Protein product: CASSSGLAGVLQETQYF.

J is TRBJ2-1 and V is TRBV5-4; 13 bases map to TRBD2. The germline V gene encodes CDR1 SGHNT and CDR2 YYREEE (reference sequence). The CDR3 spans 16 residues. J was trimmed by 3 bases and V by 1 base; bases with no gene match: 1. The CDR3 nucleotides are TGTGCCAGCAGCTTGAGGACTAGCGGGAGCTACAATGAGCAGTTCTTC. Translating gives CASSLRTSGSYNEQFF.

J is TRBJ2-3 and V is TRBV5-1, with 11 bases matching TRBD2. CDR3 length: 15 amino acids. Trimming at V came to 6 bases and at J to 2 bases, leaving 5 bases not matched to a gene. Germline assignment: CDR1 SGHRS and CDR2 YFSETQ. Here the CDR3 DNA reads TGCGCCAGCACCCAGGGACTAGCGGTCACAGATACGCAGTATTTT. This codes for CASTQGLAVTDTQYF.

This clone was counted once. The rearrangement joins TRBV28 to TRBJ2-4; no clear D gene. The germline CDR1 and CDR2 sequences are MDHEN and SYDVKM. The V and J ends lost 5 bases and 3 bases respectively, with 8 bases between them. The CDR3 spans 13 residues. The CDR3 here is CASSHQDKNIQYF. The CDR3 DNA follows: TGTGCCAGCAGTCACCAGGACAAAAACATTCAGTACTTC.

This clone was found a few times. This chain links TRBV27 with TRBJ2-4; either TRBD1 or TRBD2 may fit D (6 bases each). CDR1 MNHEY and CDR2 SMNVEV come from the germline V gene (reference sequence). The V and J ends lost 7 bases and 3 bases respectively, with 16 bases between them. This CDR3 has 15 amino acids. The CDR3 DNA follows: TGTGCCAGCACATCGCTAGGGGGAGGCAAAAACATTCAGTACTTC. This encodes CASTSLGGGKNIQYF.

The V gene is TRBV30, the J gene TRBJ1-5, with unresolved D. CDR1 and CDR2 from the germline V gene are GTSNPN and SVGIG (reference sequence). V lost 2 bases to trimming and J lost 5 bases, with 10 bases between them. The CDR3 contains 13 residues. This CDR3 reads CAWSLGGYQPQHF. CDR3 in DNA: TGTGCCTGGAGTCTTGGAGGGTATCAGCCCCAGCATTTT.

This clone has only a few counts. Other nucleotide sequences in the sample specify the same CDR3. The rearrangement links TRBV5-1 to TRBJ1-1; a weak D match, TRBD1 (5 bases). V lost 0 bases to trimming and J lost 8 bases, with 14 bases between them. The CDR3 totals 14 residues. CDR1 is SGHRS and CDR2 is YFSETQ in the germline V gene. The CDR3 bases are TGCGCCAGCAGCTTGGTGGGACGGGAAACAGAAGCTTTCTTT. Translated, it gives CASSLVGRETEAFF.

The chain employs TRBV6-5 and TRBJ2-4, with D possibly TRBD2 on 6 matching bases. There are 13 residues in the CDR3. CDR1 and CDR2 from the germline V gene are MNHEY and SVGAGI. The ends were cut back, 2 bases at V and 9 bases at J, with 11 bases in the middle. CDR3 in amino acids: CASSYEMGGIQYF. The CDR3, as DNA: TGTGCCAGCAGTTACGAGATGGGGGGCATTCAGTACTTC.